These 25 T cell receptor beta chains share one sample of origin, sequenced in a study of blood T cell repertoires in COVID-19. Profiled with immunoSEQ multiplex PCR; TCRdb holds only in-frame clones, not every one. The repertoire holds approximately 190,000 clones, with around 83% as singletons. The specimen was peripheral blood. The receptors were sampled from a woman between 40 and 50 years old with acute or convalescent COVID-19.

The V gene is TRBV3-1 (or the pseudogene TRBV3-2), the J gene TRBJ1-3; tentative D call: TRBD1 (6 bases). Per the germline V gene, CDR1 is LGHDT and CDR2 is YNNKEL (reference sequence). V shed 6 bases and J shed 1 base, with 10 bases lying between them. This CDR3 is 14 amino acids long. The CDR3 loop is CASRYQGSGNTIYF. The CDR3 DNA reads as TGTGCCAGCAGATACCAGGGGTCTGGAAACACCATATATTTT.

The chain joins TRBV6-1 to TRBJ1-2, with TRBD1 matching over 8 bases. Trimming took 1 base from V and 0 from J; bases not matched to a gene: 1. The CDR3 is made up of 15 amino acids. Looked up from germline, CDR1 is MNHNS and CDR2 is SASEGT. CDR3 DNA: TGTGCCAGCAGTGAAGGGACAGGGTCTAACTATGGCTACACCTTC. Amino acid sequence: CASSEGTGSNYGYTF.

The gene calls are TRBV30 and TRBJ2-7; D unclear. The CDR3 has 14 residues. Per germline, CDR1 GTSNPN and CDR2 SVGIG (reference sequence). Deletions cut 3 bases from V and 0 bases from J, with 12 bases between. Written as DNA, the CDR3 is TGTGCCTGGAGCCCCGGCCGGGTCTCCTACGAGCAGTACTTC. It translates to CAWSPGRVSYEQYF.

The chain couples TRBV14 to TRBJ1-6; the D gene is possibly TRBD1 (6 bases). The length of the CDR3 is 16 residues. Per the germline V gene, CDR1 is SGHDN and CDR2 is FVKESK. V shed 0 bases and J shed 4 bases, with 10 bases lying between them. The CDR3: CASSQDPGQYNSPLHF. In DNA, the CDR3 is TGTGCCAGCAGCCAAGACCCGGGACAATATAATTCACCCCTCCACTTT. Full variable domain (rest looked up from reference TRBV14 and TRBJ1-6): EAGVTQFPSHSVIEKGQTVTLRCDPISGHDNLYWYRRVMGKEIKFLLHFVKESKQDESGMPNNRFLAERTGGTYSTLKVQPAELEDSGVYFCASSQDPGQYNSPLHFGNGTRLTVT.

The CDR3 reads CASSLAASGRAQTYEQYF. CDR3 in DNA: TGCGCCAGCAGCTTGGCCGCTAGCGGGAGGGCGCAAACCTACGAGCAGTACTTC. This sequence joins TRBV5-1 and TRBJ2-7; 12 bases map to TRBD2. V was clipped by 0 bases and J by 2 bases; unmatched bases: 9. Germline V gene lookup returns CDR1 SGHRS and CDR2 YFSETQ. The CDR3 is 18 residues long.

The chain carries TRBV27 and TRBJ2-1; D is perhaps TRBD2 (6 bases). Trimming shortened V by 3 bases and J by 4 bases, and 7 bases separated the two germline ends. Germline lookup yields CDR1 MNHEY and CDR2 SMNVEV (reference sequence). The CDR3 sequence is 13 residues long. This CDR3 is CASSFAGYNEQFF. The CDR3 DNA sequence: TGTGCCAGCAGTTTCGCGGGATACAATGAGCAGTTCTTC.

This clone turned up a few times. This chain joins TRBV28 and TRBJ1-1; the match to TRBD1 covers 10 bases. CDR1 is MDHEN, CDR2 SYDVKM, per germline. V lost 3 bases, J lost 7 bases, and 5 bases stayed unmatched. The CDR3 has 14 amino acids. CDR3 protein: CASSFDRGRDEAFF. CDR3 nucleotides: TGTGCCAGCAGTTTCGACAGGGGGCGCGATGAAGCTTTCTTT.

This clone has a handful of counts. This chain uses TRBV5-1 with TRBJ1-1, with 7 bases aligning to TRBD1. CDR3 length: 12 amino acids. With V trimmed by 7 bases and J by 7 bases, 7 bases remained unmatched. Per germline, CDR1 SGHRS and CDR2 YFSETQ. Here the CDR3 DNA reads TGCGCCAGCGGGGGGCGACAGGGTGAAGCTTTCTTT. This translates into CASGGRQGEAFF.

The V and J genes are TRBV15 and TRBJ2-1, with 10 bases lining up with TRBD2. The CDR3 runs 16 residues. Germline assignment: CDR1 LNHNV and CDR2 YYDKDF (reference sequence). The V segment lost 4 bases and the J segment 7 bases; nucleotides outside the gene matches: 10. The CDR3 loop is CATSTLVAGGSNEQFF. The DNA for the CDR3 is TGTGCCACCAGCACCCTAGTAGCGGGGGGAAGTAATGAGCAGTTCTTC.

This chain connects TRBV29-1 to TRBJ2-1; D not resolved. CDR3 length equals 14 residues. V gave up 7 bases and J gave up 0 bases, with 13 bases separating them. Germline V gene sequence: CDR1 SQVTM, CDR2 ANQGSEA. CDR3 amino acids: CSAKKSDSYNEQFF. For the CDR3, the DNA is TGCAGCGCCAAGAAGAGTGACTCCTACAATGAGCAGTTCTTC.

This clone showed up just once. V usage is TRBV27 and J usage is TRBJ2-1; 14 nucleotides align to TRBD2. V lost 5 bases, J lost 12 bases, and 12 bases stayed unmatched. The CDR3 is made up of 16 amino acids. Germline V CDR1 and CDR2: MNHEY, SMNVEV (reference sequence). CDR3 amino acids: CASSPPPGTSGSWQFF. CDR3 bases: TGTGCCAGCAGTCCCCCCCCCGGGACTAGCGGGAGTTGGCAGTTCTTC.

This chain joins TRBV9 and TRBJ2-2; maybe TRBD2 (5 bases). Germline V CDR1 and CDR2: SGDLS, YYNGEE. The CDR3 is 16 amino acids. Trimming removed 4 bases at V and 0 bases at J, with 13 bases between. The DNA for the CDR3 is TGTGCCAGCAGCCCCCGTGGAGCGGCGAACACCGGGGAGCTGTTTTTT. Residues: CASSPRGAANTGELFF.

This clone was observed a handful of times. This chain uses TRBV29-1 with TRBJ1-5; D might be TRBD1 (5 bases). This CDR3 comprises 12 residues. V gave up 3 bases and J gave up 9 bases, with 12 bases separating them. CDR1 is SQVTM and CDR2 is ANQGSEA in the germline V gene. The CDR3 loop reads CSVDRDGGPQHF. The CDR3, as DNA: TGCAGCGTTGATCGGGACGGGGGGCCCCAGCATTTT. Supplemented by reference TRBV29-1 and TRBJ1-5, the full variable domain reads SAVISQKPSRDICQRGTSLTIQCQVDSQVTMMFWYRQQPGQSLTLIATANQGSEATYESGFVIDKFPISRPNLTFSTLTVSNMSPEDSSIYLCSVDRDGGPQHFGDGTRLSIL.

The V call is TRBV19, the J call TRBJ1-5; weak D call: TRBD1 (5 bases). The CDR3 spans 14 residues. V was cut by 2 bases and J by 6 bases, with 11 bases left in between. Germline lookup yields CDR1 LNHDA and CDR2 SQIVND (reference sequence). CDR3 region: CASSIRQGGQPQHF. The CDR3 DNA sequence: TGTGCCAGTAGTATACGCCAGGGTGGTCAGCCCCAGCATTTT.

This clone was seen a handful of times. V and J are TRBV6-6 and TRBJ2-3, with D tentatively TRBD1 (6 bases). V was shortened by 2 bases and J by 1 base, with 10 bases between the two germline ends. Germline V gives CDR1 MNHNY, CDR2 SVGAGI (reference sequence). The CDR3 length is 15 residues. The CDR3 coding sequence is TGTGCCAGCAGTTACCTGGCAGGGGGCACAGATACGCAGTATTTT. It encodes CASSYLAGGTDTQYF.

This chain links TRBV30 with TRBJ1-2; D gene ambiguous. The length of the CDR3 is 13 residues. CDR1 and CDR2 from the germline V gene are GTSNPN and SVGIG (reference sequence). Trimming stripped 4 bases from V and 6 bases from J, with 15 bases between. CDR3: CAWKRGGSHGYTF. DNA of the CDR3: TGTGCCTGGAAGCGAGGAGGGAGCCATGGCTACACCTTC.

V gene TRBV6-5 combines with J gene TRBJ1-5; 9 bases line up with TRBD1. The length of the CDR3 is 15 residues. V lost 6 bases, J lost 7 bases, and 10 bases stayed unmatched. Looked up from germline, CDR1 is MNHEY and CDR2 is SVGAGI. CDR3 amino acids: CASSSDRGPGQPQHF. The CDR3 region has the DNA TGTGCCAGCAGCTCGGACAGGGGACCAGGGCAGCCCCAGCATTTT.

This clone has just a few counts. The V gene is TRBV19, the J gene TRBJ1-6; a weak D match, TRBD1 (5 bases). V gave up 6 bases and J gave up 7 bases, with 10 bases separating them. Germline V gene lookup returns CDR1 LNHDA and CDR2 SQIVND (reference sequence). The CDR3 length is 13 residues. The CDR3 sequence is CASRRGKNSPLHF. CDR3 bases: TGTGCCAGTAGGCGGGGGAAAAATTCACCCCTCCACTTT.

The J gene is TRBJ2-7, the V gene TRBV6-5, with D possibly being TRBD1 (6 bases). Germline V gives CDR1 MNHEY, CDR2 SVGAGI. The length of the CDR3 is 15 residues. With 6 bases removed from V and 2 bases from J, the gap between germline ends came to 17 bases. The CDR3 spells CASSPSTGKTYEQYF. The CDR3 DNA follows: TGTGCCAGCAGCCCCTCTACAGGGAAAACCTACGAGCAGTACTTC.

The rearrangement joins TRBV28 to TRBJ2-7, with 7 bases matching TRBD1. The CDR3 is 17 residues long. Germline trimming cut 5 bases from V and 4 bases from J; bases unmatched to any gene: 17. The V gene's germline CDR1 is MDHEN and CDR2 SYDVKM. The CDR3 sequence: CASSPYTGRDSLYEQYF. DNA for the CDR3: TGTGCCAGCAGTCCCTATACCGGCCGGGACAGCCTTTACGAGCAGTACTTC.

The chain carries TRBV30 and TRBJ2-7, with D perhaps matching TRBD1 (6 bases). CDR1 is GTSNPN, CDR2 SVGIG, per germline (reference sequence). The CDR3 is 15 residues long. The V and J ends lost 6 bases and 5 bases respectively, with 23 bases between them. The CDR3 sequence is CACSRGTPFLNEQYF. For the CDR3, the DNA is TGTGCCTGTTCTAGGGGGACACCGTTTTTGAACGAGCAGTACTTC. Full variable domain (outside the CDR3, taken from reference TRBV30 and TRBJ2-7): SQTIHQWPATLVQPVGSPLSLECTVEGTSNPNLYWYRQAAGRGLQLLFYSVGIGQISSEVPQNLSASRPQDRQFILSSKKLLLSDSGFYLCACSRGTPFLNEQYFGPGTRLTVT.

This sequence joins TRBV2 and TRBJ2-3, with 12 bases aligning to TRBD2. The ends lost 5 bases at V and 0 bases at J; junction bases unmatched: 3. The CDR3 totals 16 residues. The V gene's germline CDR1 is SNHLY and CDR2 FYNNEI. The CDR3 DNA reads TGTGCCAGCAGTCCCGGACTAGCGGGAAGCACAGATACGCAGTATTTT. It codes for CASSPGLAGSTDTQYF.

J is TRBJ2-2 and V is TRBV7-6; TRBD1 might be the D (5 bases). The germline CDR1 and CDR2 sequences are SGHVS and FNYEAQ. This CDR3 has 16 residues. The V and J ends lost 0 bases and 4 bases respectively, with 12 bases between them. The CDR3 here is CASSLAGRVTTGELFF. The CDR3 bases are TGTGCCAGCAGCTTAGCGGGCAGGGTGACCACCGGGGAGCTGTTTTTT.

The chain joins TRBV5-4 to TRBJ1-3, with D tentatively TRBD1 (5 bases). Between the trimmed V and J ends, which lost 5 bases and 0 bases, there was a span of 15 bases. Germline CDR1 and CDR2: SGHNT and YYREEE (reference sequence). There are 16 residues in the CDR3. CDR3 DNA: TGTGCCAGCAGTTCGGCAGGGTCCCGCTCTGGAAACACCATATATTTT. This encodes CASSSAGSRSGNTIYF.

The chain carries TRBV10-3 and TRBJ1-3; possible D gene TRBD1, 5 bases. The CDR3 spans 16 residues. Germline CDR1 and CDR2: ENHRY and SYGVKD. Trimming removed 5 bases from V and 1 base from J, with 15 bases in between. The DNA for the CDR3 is TGTGCCATCAGTCTGGAGGGGATCTCGTCTGGAAACACCATATATTTT. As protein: CAISLEGISSGNTIYF.